Here is one T cell receptor beta chain with its context. Its matching antigen is unknown. PCR primers comprised 60 Vbeta and 13 Jbeta primers. The data were produced by immunoSEQ multiplex PCR, yet TCRdb's version contains in-frame clones alone and is incomplete. The profile shows fewer than 250,000 clones, about 80% of them singletons. The CDR3 length is 14 residues. The germline V gene has CDR1 MNHNS and CDR2 SASEGT. Germline trimming cut 7 bases from V and 6 bases from J; bases unmatched to any gene: 10. Healthy bone marrow donors made up the donors. This entry comes from a study of cytomegalovirus exposure and HLA in healthy donors. Study results and caveats: In a later analysis, at a false discovery rate of 0.05, approximately 16,000 TCR beta sequences were associated with HLA alleles.

The TCR originated in a man younger than 35 in good health and CMV-seronegative. The rearrangement joins TRBV6-1 to TRBJ1-1; 8 bases fit TRBD1. The sequencing input was PBMCs. CDR3 DNA sequence: TGTGCCAGCATCCAGGACAGGGTAGCGGCTGAAGCTTTCTTT. It specifies CASIQDRVAAEAFF.